What follows is one T cell receptor (beta chain) and its context. The antigen remains unidentified. This sample was taken from a study of T cell responses to AZD1222 COVID-19 vaccine. The CDR3 contains 16 residues. From germline, CDR1 is SGDLS and CDR2 YYNGEE. Deletions cut 4 bases from V and 1 base from J, with 14 bases between. Method: immunoSEQ multiplex PCR; TCRdb's copy keeps in-frame clones and lacks some. The data contain around 270,000 clones, 90% to 95% of them singletons. Study-wide findings and caveats: With dominance at 160-218 and 743-854, vaccine-associated CD4 TCRs spanned spike. White British ancestry dominated among donors, who included more females, and clonal diversity was possibly underestimated. Variant regions that are unmutated are reportedly the target of nearly half of spike-specific TCRs.

The V and J genes are TRBV9 and TRBJ2-2; TRBD1 is a possible D gene (5 bases). Sample: peripheral blood, taken 28 days after the second AZD1222 dose. The sequence was collected from an adult who received the AZD1222 COVID-19 vaccine. CDR3 DNA: TGTGCCAGCAGCCCCCAGGGCCGATTGAACACCGGGGAGCTGTTTTTT. Amino acids: CASSPQGRLNTGELFF.